This T cell receptor beta chain was documented in a study of T cell responses to AZD1222 COVID-19 vaccine. Notes on this clone: Its specificity is not known.

This CDR3 has 15 amino acids. Germline CDR1 SGHTA, CDR2 FQGNSA. V trimming: 6 bases; J trimming: 3 bases; junction bases outside the gene matches: 5. Libraries were prepared by immunoSEQ multiplex PCR; TCRdb keeps only in-frame clonotypes and omits some of them. The data hold about 130,000 clones, with approximately 85% observed a single time. The study's findings and limits: The study found vaccine-associated CD4 TCRs spanning spike, dominant at 160-218 and 743-854. Two AZD1222 administrations were followed by greater Spike-specific TCR breadth and depth. No day 14 peak samples; only post-peak repertoires were characterized.

The TCR sequence derives from an adult in good health. The sequences come from peripheral blood, collected on day 0 of AZD1222 vaccination. V usage is TRBV7-2 and J usage is TRBJ1-5, with TRBD1 matching 10 bases. CDR3 sequence: CASSFGQGVNQPQHF. In nucleotides, the CDR3 is TGTGCCAGCAGTTTTGGACAGGGGGTCAATCAGCCCCAGCATTTT. Supplemented by reference TRBV7-2 and TRBJ1-5, the full variable domain reads GAGVSQSPSNKVTEKGKDVELRCDPISGHTALYWYRQSLGQGLEFLIYFQGNSAPDKSGLPSDRFSAERTGGSVSTLTIQRTQQEDSAVYLCASSFGQGVNQPQHFGDGTRLSIL.